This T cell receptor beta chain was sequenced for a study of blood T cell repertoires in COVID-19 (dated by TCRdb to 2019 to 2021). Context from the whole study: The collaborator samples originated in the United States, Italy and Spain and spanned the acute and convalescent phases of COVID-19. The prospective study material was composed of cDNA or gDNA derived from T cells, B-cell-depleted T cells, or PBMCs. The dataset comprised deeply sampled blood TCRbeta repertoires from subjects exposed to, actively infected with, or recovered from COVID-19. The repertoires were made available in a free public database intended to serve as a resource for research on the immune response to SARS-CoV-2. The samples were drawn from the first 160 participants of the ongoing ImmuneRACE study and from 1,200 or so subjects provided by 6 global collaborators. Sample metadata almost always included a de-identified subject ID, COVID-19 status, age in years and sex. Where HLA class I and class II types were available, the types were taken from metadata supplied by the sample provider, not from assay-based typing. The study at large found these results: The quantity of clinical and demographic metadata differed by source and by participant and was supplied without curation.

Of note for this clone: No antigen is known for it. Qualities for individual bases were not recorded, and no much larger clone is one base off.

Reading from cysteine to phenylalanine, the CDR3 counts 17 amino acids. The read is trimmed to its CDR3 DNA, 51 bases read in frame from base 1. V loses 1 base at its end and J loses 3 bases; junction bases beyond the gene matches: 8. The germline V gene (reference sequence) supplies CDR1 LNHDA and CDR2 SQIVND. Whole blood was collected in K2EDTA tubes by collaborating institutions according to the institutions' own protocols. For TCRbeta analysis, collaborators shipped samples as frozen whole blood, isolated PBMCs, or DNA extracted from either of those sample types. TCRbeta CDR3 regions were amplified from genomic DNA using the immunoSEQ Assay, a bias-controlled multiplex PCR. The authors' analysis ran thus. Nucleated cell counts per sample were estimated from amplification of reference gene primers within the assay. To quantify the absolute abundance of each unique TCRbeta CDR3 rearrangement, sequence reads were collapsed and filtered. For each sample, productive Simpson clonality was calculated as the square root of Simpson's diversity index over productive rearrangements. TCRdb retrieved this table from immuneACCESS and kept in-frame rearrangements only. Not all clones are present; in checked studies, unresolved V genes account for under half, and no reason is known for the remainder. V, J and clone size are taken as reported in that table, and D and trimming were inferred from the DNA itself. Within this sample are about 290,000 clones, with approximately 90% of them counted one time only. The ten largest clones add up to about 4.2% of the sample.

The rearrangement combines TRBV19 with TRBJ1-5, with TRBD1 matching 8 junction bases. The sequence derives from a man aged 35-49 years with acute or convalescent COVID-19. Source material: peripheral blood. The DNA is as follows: TGTGCCAGTAGTATAGGTCCAGGGGGCGCCGACAATCAGCCCCAGCATTTT. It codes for CASSIGPGGADNQPQHF.